This T cell receptor (beta chain) derives from a study of OX40 agonist ivuxolimab in advanced cancers. Overall study context: Three patients got partial responses; one had hepatocellular carcinoma and two had cutaneous melanoma. Findings and limits, study-wide: Mean expanded clone counts were higher in CD8+ than CD4+ T cells. Determination of antigen specificity was not performed for the expanded peripheral T cells.

V lost 1 base and J lost 4; bases outside the gene matches: 10. The CDR3 length is 16 residues. CDR1 and CDR2 from the germline V gene are GTSNPN and SVGIG (reference sequence). Only in-frame clones appear in the TCRdb table, and some are missing; sequencing was by immunoSEQ multiplex PCR. The table has about 120,000 clones, roughly nine tenths seen once; the top ten hold around 0.26%. In regard to this clone: Its target is unknown.

The material sequenced was CD4+ or CD8+ T cells sorted from blood, taken in a trial of the OX40 agonist ivuxolimab. The V and J genes are TRBV30 and TRBJ2-3, with 8 positions matching TRBD2. This TCR derives from an adult with an advanced solid tumor such as melanoma, head and neck, liver or kidney cancer. The CDR3 here is CAWSGGNGGAADTQYF. CDR3 sequence (DNA): TGTGCCTGGAGTGGTGGGAACGGGGGGGCCGCAGATACGCAGTATTTT.